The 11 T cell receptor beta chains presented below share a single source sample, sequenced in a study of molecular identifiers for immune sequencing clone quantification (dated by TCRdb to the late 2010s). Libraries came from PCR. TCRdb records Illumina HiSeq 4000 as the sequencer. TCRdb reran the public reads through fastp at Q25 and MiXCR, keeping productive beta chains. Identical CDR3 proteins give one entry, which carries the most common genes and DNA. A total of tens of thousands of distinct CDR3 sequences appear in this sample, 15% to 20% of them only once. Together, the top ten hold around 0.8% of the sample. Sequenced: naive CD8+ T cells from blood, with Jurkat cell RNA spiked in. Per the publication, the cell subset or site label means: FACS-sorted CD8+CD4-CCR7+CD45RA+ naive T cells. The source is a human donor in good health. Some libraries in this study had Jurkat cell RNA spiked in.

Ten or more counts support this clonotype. In DNA, the CDR3 is TGTGCCAGCAGTCAAGGGGGAAGGATGACCCGTAGCACTGAAGCTTTCTTT. Protein: CASSQGGRMTRSTEAFF. V and J are TRBV6-2 or TRBV6-3 and TRBJ1-1; perhaps TRBD1 as D (6 bases). The V and J ends lost 5 bases and 4 bases respectively, with 23 bases between them. The germline V gene has CDR1 MNHEY and CDR2 SVGEGT. This CDR3 is built from 17 residues.

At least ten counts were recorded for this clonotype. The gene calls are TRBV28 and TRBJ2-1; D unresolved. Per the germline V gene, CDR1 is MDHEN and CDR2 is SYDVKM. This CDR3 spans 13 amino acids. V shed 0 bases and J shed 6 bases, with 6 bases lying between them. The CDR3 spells CASSLWPANEQFF. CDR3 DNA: TGTGCCAGCAGTTTATGGCCGGCCAATGAGCAGTTCTTC.

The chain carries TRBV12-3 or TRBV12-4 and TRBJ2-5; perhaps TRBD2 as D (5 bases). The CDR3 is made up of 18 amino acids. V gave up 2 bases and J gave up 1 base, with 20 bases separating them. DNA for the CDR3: TGTGCCAGCAGTTTAACCCCATGGACTCGACGCACCCAAGAGACCCAGTACTTC. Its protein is CASSLTPWTRRTQETQYF.

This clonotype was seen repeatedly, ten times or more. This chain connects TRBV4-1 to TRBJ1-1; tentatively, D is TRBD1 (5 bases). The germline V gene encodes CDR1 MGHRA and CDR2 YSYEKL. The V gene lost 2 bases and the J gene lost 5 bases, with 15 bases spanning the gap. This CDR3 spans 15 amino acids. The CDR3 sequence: CASSQSEGAGTEAFF. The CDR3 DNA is TGCGCCAGCAGCCAATCTGAAGGGGCTGGGACTGAAGCTTTCTTT.

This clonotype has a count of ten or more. CDR3 DNA: TGTGCCAGCAGTTACGAACAGGCCCCCTACGAGCAGTACTTC. Translating it yields CASSYEQAPYEQYF. The chain has TRBV6-6 and TRBJ2-7, with D perhaps matching TRBD1 (5 bases). Trimming left V 2 bases short and J 2 bases short, with 10 bases between. The CDR3 totals 14 residues. Germline V lookup: CDR1 MNHNY, CDR2 SVGAGI (reference sequence).

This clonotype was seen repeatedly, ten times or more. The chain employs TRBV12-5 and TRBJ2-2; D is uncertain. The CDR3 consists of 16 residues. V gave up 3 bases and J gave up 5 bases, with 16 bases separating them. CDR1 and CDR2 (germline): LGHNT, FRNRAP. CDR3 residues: CASGFQSSRGTGELFF. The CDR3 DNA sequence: TGTGCTAGTGGTTTCCAGTCAAGCAGAGGAACCGGGGAGCTGTTTTTT.

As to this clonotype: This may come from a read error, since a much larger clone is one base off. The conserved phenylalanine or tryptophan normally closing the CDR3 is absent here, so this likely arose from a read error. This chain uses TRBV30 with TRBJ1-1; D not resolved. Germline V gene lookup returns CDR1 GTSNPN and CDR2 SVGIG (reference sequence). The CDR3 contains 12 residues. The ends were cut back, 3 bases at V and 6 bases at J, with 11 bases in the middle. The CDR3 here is CAWRGRGSEAFS. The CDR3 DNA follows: TGTGCCTGGAGAGGGAGAGGGTCTGAAGCTTTCTCT.

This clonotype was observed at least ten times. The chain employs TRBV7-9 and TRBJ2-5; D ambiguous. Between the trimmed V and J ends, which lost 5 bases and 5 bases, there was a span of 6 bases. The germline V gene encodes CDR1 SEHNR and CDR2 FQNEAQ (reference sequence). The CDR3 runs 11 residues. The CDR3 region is CASSPRETQYF. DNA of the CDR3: TGTGCCAGCAGCCCTAGGGAGACCCAGTACTTC.

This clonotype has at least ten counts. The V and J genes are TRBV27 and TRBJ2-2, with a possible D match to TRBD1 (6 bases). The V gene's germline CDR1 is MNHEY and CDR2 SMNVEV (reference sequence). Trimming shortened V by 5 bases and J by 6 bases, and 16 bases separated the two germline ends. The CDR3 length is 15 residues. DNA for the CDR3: TGTGCCAGCAGTAGGGACACTGGAGTCGCCGGGGAGCTGTTTTTT. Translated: CASSRDTGVAGELFF.

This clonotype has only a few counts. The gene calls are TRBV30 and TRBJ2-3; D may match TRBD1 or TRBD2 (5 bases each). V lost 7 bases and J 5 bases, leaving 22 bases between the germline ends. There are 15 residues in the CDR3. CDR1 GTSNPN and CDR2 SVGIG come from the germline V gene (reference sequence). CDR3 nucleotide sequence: TGTGCCTACCACCGGGACCCCTCTCGGGGAGATACGCAGTATTTT. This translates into CAYHRDPSRGDTQYF. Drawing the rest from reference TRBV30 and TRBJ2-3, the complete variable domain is SQTIHQWPATLVQPVGSPLSLECTVEGTSNPNLYWYRQAAGRGLQLLFYSVGIGQISSEVPQNLSASRPQDRQFILSSKKLLLSDSGFYLCAYHRDPSRGDTQYFGPGTRLTVL.

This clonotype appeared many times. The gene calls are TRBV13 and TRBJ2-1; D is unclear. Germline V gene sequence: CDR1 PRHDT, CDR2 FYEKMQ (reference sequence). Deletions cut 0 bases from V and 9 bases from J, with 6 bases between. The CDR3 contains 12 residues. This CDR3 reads CASSLGRVEQFF. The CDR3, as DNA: TGTGCCAGCAGCTTAGGCCGGGTTGAGCAGTTCTTC.